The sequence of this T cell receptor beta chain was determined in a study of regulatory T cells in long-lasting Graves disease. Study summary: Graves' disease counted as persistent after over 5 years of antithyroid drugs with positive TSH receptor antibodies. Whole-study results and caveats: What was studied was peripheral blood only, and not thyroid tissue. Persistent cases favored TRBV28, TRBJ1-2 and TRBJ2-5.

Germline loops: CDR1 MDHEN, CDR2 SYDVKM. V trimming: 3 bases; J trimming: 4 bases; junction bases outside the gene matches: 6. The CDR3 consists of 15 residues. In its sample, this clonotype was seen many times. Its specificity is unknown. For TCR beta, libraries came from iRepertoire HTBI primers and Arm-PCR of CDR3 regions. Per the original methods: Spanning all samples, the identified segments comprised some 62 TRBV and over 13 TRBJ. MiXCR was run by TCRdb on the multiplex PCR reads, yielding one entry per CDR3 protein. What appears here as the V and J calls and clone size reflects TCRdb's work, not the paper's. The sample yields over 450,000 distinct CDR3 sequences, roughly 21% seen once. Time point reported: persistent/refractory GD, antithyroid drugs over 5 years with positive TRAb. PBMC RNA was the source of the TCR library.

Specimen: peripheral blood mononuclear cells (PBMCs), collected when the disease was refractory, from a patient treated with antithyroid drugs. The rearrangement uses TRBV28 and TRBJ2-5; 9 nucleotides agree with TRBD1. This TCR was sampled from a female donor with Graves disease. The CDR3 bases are TGTGCCAGCAGTTTCGGGACAGGGTCTCCAGAGACCCAGTACTTC. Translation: CASSFGTGSPETQYF.